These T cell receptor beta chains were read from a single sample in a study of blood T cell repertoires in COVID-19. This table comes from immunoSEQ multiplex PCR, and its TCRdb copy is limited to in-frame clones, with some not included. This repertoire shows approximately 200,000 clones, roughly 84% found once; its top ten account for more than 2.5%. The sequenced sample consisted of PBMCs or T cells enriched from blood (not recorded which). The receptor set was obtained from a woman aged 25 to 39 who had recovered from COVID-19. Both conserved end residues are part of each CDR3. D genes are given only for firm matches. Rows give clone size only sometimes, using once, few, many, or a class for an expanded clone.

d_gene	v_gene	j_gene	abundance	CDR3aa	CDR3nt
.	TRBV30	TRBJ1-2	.	CAWRPALSGYGYTF	TGTGCCTGGAGACCCGCCCTTTCGGGCTATGGCTACACCTTC
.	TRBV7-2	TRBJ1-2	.	CASSSNGYTF	TGTGCCAGCAGCTCAAATGGCTACACCTTC
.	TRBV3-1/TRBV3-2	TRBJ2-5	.	CASSQDSHVQETQYF	TGTGCCAGCAGCCAAGATTCACACGTACAAGAGACCCAGTACTTC
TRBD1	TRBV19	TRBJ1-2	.	CASSTLGTGLSNYGYTF	TGTGCCAGTAGTACCCTCGGGACAGGACTTTCTAACTATGGCTACACCTTC
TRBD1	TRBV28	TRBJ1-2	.	CASSGQGANYGYTF	TGTGCCAGCAGTGGACAGGGGGCTAACTATGGCTACACCTTC
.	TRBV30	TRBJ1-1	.	CAWSAGIGEAFF	TGTGCCTGGAGTGCGGGGATAGGTGAAGCTTTCTTT
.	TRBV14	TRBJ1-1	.	CASSQSSPFERGYTEAFF	TGTGCCAGCAGCCAATCGTCTCCTTTTGAAAGAGGGTACACTGAAGCTTTCTTT
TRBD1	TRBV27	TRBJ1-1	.	CASSPRGRDTEAFF	TGTGCCAGCAGTCCCAGGGGGCGGGACACTGAAGCTTTCTTT
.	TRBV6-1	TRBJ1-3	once	CASSERQSGNTIYF	TGTGCCAGCAGTGAGAGACAGTCTGGAAACACCATATATTTT
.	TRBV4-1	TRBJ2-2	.	CASSQELQAPGTGELFF	TGCGCCAGCAGCCAAGAGTTACAGGCCCCGGGCACCGGGGAGCTGTTTTTT
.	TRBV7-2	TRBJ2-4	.	CASSLARQGYIQYF	TGTGCCAGCAGCTTAGCCCGCCAGGGGTACATTCAGTACTTC
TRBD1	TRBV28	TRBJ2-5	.	CASRSQGVKETQYF	TGTGCCAGCAGGAGCCAGGGGGTGAAGGAGACCCAGTACTTC
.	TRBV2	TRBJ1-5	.	CASRWEAAAGSNQPQHF	TGTGCCAGCAGATGGGAGGCCGCCGCGGGTAGCAATCAGCCCCAGCATTTT
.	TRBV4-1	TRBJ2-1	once	CASSLGSQPDNEQFF	TGCGCCAGCAGCCTCGGGTCCCAACCGGACAATGAGCAGTTCTTC
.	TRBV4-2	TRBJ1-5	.	CASSQENRAWQPQHF	TGTGCCAGCAGCCAAGAAAACAGGGCATGGCAGCCCCAGCATTTT
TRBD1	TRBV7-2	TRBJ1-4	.	CASSLAARGSAEKLFF	TGTGCCAGCAGCTTAGCTGCCAGGGGGAGCGCTGAAAAACTGTTTTTT
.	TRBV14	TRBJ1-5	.	CASSQAGGGYQPQHF	TGTGCCAGCAGCCAAGCTGGGGGGGGGTATCAGCCCCAGCATTTT
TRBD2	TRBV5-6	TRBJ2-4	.	CASSLLGGAKNIQYF	TGTGCCAGCAGCCTGTTGGGAGGGGCCAAAAACATTCAGTACTTC
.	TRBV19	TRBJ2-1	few	CASSITNRDEQFF	TGTGCCAGTAGTATCACCAACAGGGATGAGCAGTTCTTC
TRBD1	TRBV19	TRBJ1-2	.	CASSPGQGYGYTF	TGTGCCAGTAGTCCGGGACAGGGCTATGGCTACACCTTC
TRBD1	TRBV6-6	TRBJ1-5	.	CATEGTANQPQHF	TGTGCCACCGAAGGGACAGCCAATCAGCCCCAGCATTTT
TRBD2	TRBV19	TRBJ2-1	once	CASRTSGRAESEQFF	TGTGCCAGTAGGACTAGCGGGAGGGCCGAGAGTGAGCAGTTCTTC
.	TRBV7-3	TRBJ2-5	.	CASSPTGSRSQETQYF	TGTGCCAGCAGCCCCACTGGTAGTAGAAGCCAAGAGACCCAGTACTTC
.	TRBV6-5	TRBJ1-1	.	CASSSLRGDTEAFF	TGTGCCAGCAGTTCCCTCCGGGGTGACACTGAAGCTTTCTTT
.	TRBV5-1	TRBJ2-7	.	CASSSTGLSTYEQYF	TGCGCCAGCAGCTCTACAGGGCTATCCACCTACGAGCAGTACTTC
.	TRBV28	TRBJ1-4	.	CASSLRDEKLFF	TGTGCCAGCAGTTTAAGAGATGAAAAACTGTTTTTT
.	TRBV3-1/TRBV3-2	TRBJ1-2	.	CASSQDRPRHIDTSFGYTF	TGTGCCAGCAGCCAAGATCGACCGCGTCACATCGACACGTCCTTTGGCTACACCTTC
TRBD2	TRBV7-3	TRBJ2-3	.	CASSPTSGRADTQYF	TGTGCCAGCAGCCCGACTAGCGGGAGGGCGGATACGCAGTATTTT
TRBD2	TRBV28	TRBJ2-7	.	CASSNPGLAGSYEQYF	TGTGCCAGCAGTAACCCGGGACTAGCGGGATCCTACGAGCAGTACTTC
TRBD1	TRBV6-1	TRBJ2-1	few	CASSGMAGQGGTYNEQFF	TGTGCCAGCAGTGGGATGGCGGGACAGGGAGGGACCTACAATGAGCAGTTCTTC
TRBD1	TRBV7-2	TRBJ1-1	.	CASRSGQTANTEAFF	TGTGCCAGCAGATCGGGACAGACTGCGAACACTGAAGCTTTCTTT
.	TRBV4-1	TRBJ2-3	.	CASTRLAGSTDTQYF	TGCGCCAGCACCAGGTTGGCTGGGAGCACAGATACGCAGTATTTT
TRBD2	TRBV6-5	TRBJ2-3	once	CASSYGSSGSEATQYF	TGTGCCAGCAGTTACGGGTCTAGCGGGAGCGAGGCTACGCAGTATTTT
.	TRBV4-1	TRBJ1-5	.	CASSLQSNQPQHF	TGCGCCAGCAGCCTACAAAGCAATCAGCCCCAGCATTTT
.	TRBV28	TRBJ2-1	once	CASSWLLPRGEQFF	TGTGCCAGCAGTTGGCTTCTCCCGCGGGGTGAGCAGTTCTTC
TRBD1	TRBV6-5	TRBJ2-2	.	CASSSGTGPTGELFF	TGTGCCAGCAGTTCTGGGACAGGGCCCACCGGGGAGCTGTTTTTT
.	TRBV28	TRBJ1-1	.	CASGPLYRNTEAFF	TGTGCCAGCGGGCCCCTGTACAGGAACACTGAAGCTTTCTTT
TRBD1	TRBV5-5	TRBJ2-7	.	CASSPGTGSPYEQYF	TGTGCCAGCAGCCCCGGGACAGGGTCCCCCTACGAGCAGTACTTC
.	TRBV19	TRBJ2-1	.	CASSIVNGNNEQFF	TGTGCCAGTAGTATAGTTAACGGGAACAATGAGCAGTTCTTC
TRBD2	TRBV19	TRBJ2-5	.	CASSIDGRAGETQYF	TGTGCCAGTAGTATAGACGGGAGGGCCGGGGAGACCCAGTACTTC